This T cell receptor (beta chain) originates from a study of T cells in tuberculosis. Notes on the study in general: Samples were chosen by availability of cryopreserved specimens. Active tuberculosis alpha repertoires lay closer to GMM-specific TCRs than controls'.

The CDR3 covers 14 residues. The germline gives CDR1 MNHEY, CDR2 SVGAGI. J gave up 1 base and V 6 bases, and 5 bases lay outside the gene matches. This table comes from immunoSEQ multiplex PCR, and its TCRdb copy is limited to in-frame clones, with some not included. The table has some 10,000 clones, over 90% seen once; the top ten hold 10% to 15%. Concerning this clone itself: The antigen is undetermined.

Active tuberculosis patients were new diagnoses, HIV-seronegative, South African, and aged 18 years or older. This chain joins TRBV6-5 and TRBJ1-2; 7 bases align to TRBD1. This sequence was found in an adult with tuberculosis. Sample: PBMCs. CDR3 amino acids: CASRRDSINYGYTF. DNA for the CDR3: TGTGCCAGCAGGCGGGACAGCATTAACTATGGCTACACCTTC.